This TCR beta chain is drawn from a study of cytomegalovirus exposure and HLA in healthy donors. Whole-study findings and limits: Confirmation in vitro established that a few CMV-associated chains were specific for CMV antigens.

Turning to this clone: Its specificity is unknown.

The PCR had 60 Vbeta and 13 Jbeta primers. Here immunoSEQ multiplex PCR was the method, and the copy in TCRdb shows in-frame clones only, minus some. The sample has 90,000 to 100,000 clones, 80% to 85% seen once. The CDR3 loop spans 17 amino acids. V lost 2 bases to trimming and J lost 3 bases; unmatched junction nucleotides: 4. In germline, CDR1 is SGHTA, CDR2 FQGNSA. The clonotype comes from a man aged 35-49 years in good health and CMV-seronegative. This rearrangement joins TRBV7-2 to TRBJ2-3; TRBD2 matches 14 bases. Sequencing used PBMCs. CDR3 sequence: CASSLLTSGGETDTQYF. CDR3 DNA: TGTGCCAGCAGCTTACTGACTAGCGGGGGGGAGACAGATACGCAGTATTTT.